This is a list of T cell receptor beta chains from one sample in a study of T cell repertoires in cytomegalovirus infection. One entry per CDR3 protein results from TCRdb running MiXCR on the reads. The sample contains roughly 150,000 distinct CDR3 sequences, about 25% of which appear only once. Material: PBMCs. These receptors all come from a human donor in good health (CMV status not recorded). Some clones in this sample may be carry-over from other donors' samples. Each CDR3 is given with its conserved first and last residue. A D gene is named only where the DNA matches it firmly. Clone size is shown for a subset of rows, as once, few, many or a class of expanded clone.

CDR3aa,CDR3nt,j_gene,v_gene,abundance,d_gene
CASSQVAQPDTEAFF,TGTGCCAGCAGCCAAGTGGCCCAACCTGACACTGAAGCTTTCTTT,TRBJ1-1,TRBV4-1,few,NA
CASSPIRRSNQPQHF,TGTGCCAGCAGTCCCATCAGAAGAAGCAATCAGCCCCAGCATTTT,TRBJ1-5,TRBV28,medium-sized,NA
CASSSMTSGRGEQYF,TGTGCCAGCAGTTCAATGACTAGCGGGAGAGGGGAGCAGTACTTC,TRBJ2-7,TRBV6-2/TRBV6-3,NA,TRBD2
CASSQERADTQYF,TGTGCCAGCAGTCAAGAGAGGGCAGATACGCAGTATTTT,TRBJ2-3,TRBV7-2,many,NA
CASSLMTSGRAGETQYF,TGTGCCAGCAGCTTGATGACTAGCGGGAGGGCCGGGGAGACCCAGTACTTC,TRBJ2-5,TRBV5-6,few,TRBD2
CASSPNTEETQYF,TGTGCCAGCAGCCCCAACACGGAAGAGACCCAGTACTTC,TRBJ2-5,TRBV7-2,once,NA
CASSPTFGLAGDHEQYF,TGTGCCAGCAGTCCAACATTTGGACTAGCGGGAGATCACGAGCAGTACTTC,TRBJ2-7,TRBV28,NA,TRBD2
CASSLGYFGQGAPSMNTEAFF,TGTGCCAGCAGTTTAGGGTATTTTGGACAGGGGGCGCCTTCCATGAACACTGAAGCTTTCTTT,TRBJ1-1,TRBV12-3/TRBV12-4,many,TRBD1
CASSRTGTYEQYF,TGTGCCAGCTCCCGGACAGGGACCTACGAGCAGTACTTC,TRBJ2-7,TRBV6-2/TRBV6-3,many,TRBD1
CASSLATSKADTQYF,TGTGCCAGCAGCTTAGCGACTAGTAAGGCAGATACGCAGTATTTT,TRBJ2-3,TRBV7-2,NA,NA
CATSRLAGEDNEQFF,TGTGCCACCAGCAGGCTCGCGGGGGAGGACAATGAGCAGTTCTTC,TRBJ2-1,TRBV15,NA,TRBD2
CASSSTSGTMLDEQYF,TGTGCCAGCAGCTCCACTAGCGGGACTATGCTCGACGAGCAGTACTTC,TRBJ2-7,TRBV7-2,many,TRBD2
CASSSPGGSRNQPQHF,TGTGCCAGCAGTTCTCCAGGGGGGTCGAGAAATCAGCCCCAGCATTTT,TRBJ1-5,TRBV28,few,TRBD1
CASSLGGEQFF,TGTGCCAGCAGTTTAGGTGGGGAGCAGTTCTTC,TRBJ2-1,TRBV28,many,NA
CATSGDRESYEQYF,TGTGCCACCAGCGGAGACAGGGAGTCCTACGAGCAGTACTTC,TRBJ2-7,TRBV15,NA,TRBD1
CAWSFTQGMVAEAFF,TGTGCCTGGAGTTTTACTCAGGGGATGGTCGCTGAAGCTTTCTTT,TRBJ1-1,TRBV30,few,NA
CASSPGLAAITDTQYF,TGTGCCAGCAGTCCGGGACTAGCGGCGATCACAGATACGCAGTATTTT,TRBJ2-3,TRBV6-1,NA,TRBD2
CASSFGLASGRVGEQFF,TGTGCCAGCAGCTTTGGGCTTGCAAGCGGGAGGGTAGGCGAGCAGTTCTTC,TRBJ2-1,TRBV7-9,few,TRBD2